This entry concerns a single TCR beta chain. The entry originates in a study of tumor-infiltrating lymphocytes in glioblastoma multiforme. Germline values: CDR1 DFQATT, CDR2 SNEGSKA (reference sequence). Trimming cost V 5 bases and J 0 bases, with 11 bases left between them. CDR3 length: 14 residues. Multiple V-beta primers and a C-beta primer amplified TCRB from RNA. In TCRdb, the multiplex PCR reads were re-called with MiXCR into one record per CDR3 protein. The sample lists around 13,000 distinct CDR3 sequences, 65% to 70% seen once, with over 25% in the top ten. Material for sequencing was brain tumor tissue. The TCR originated in a male donor with glioblastoma. The chain uses TRBV20-1 and TRBJ1-5; no firm D call. The CDR3 here is CSARGINSNQPQHF. In nucleotides, the CDR3 is TGCAGTGCTCGAGGGATCAATAGCAATCAGCCCCAGCATTTT.